This T cell receptor beta chain comes out of a study of cytomegalovirus exposure and HLA in healthy donors. PCR involved 60 Vbeta and 13 Jbeta primers. TCRdb's copy holds only in-frame clones and misses some; the assay was immunoSEQ multiplex PCR. The table shows over 150,000 clones, with around four fifths occurring only once. A word on this clone: The antigen remains undetermined.

Study findings and constraints: 150 or so TCR beta chains were listed as cytomegalovirus-associated. Reportedly, diagnosis of cytomegalovirus status by the classifier showed high specificity and sensitivity.

The CDR3 spans 15 residues. Trimming cost V 4 bases and J 8 bases; bases outside gene matches: 13. Germline CDR1 reads SGHKS; CDR2 reads YYEKEE (reference sequence). The chain joins TRBV5-5 to TRBJ1-1, with TRBD1 identical over 8 bases. The receptor was derived from a woman in her twenties or thirties in good health and CMV-seropositive. Sequences were obtained from PBMCs. CDR3 nucleotides: TGTGCCAGCAGCCTCGGAGGGGGACAGGTTATAGAAGCTTTCTTT. Encoded protein: CASSLGGGQVIEAFF.